The clone carrying this TCR beta chain was seen many times. Time point of the sample: after trial treatment. Stated treatment: LDRT plus nivolumab, ipilimumab, low-dose cyclophosphamide and aspirin (RACIN trial). Qualifying patients carried advanced solid tumors devoid of tumor-infiltrating lymphocytes. This specimen belongs to a study of low-dose radiotherapy and immunotherapy resistance in tumors. Study overall: Across 26 weeks, 13 Gy in total went to Cohort 2, delivered as 1 Gy per fraction every two weeks. Intravenously given cyclophosphamide 200 mg/m2 followed a two-week schedule that placed each dose one day before radiation and immunotherapy.

Germline CDR1 SGHDT, CDR2 YYEEEE. With 2 bases removed from V and 6 bases from J, the gap between germline ends came to 6 bases. The CDR3 runs 11 residues. Priming of first-strand cDNA relied on TRAV- and TRBV-specific primers (covering alpha and beta chains). With a constant-region primer and a V-primer adapter, TCRs were subjected to 20 PCR cycles of amplification. TCRdb passed the reads through MiXCR, listing each CDR3 protein once. The sample holds under 95,000 distinct CDR3 sequences, roughly 17% seen once. The receptor comes from a male donor with prostate cancer. The chain recombines TRBV5-6 with TRBJ2-7; D call uncertain. The material was PBMCs, obtained after low-dose radiotherapy plus immunotherapy. CDR3: CASSFRTEQYF. The DNA for the CDR3 is TGTGCCAGCAGCTTCCGGACCGAGCAGTACTTC.